This entry lists 27 T cell receptor beta chains sequenced from one sample in a study of T cells in tuberculosis. The repertoire was sequenced with immunoSEQ multiplex PCR; TCRdb's copy has only in-frame clones and lacks some. Of under 40,000 clones listed, approximately 95% are singletons. The specimen was PBMCs. These receptors were obtained from a donor aged 10-35 years with latent tuberculosis or without tuberculosis infection.

The chain carries TRBV19 and TRBJ1-3, with D hard to call. Per the germline V gene, CDR1 is LNHDA and CDR2 is SQIVND (reference sequence). Trimming left V 7 bases short and J 0 bases short, with 13 bases between. CDR3 size: 15 residues. The CDR3: CASTNRFYSGNTIYF. The CDR3 nucleotides read TGTGCCAGTACCAACAGATTTTACTCTGGAAACACCATATATTTT.

This chain links TRBV29-1 with TRBJ2-3; 10 nucleotides match TRBD2. Germline V lookup: CDR1 SQVTM, CDR2 ANQGSEA. Trimming cost V 1 base and J 1 base; bases outside gene matches: 5. The CDR3 has 16 residues. The CDR3 DNA is TGCAGCGTTGAAGGAGCTAGCGGGAGTGGCACAGATACGCAGTATTTT. Its protein is CSVEGASGSGTDTQYF.

CDR3 nucleotide sequence: TGTGCCAGCACTCGGCAGGATGGAGGCTACACCTTC. Translating gives CASTRQDGGYTF. V usage is TRBV6-1 and J usage is TRBJ1-2; D gene ambiguous. The CDR3 length is 12 residues. The V gene lost 7 bases and the J gene lost 8 bases, with 14 bases spanning the gap. CDR1 and CDR2 from the germline V gene are MNHNS and SASEGT.

The rearrangement links TRBV7-2 to TRBJ2-7, with TRBD1 matching over 7 bases. V trimming: 5 bases; J trimming: 3 bases; junction bases outside the gene matches: 19. This CDR3 has 18 amino acids. The germline CDR1 and CDR2 sequences are SGHTA and FQGNSA. The CDR3 DNA reads TGTGCCAGCAGCCGCATTAGGGGCCGGACAGGCTTTGGCTACGAGCAGTACTTC. Amino acids: CASSRIRGRTGFGYEQYF. The full variable domain, its missing parts supplied by reference TRBV7-2 and TRBJ2-7, is GAGVSQSPSNKVTEKGKDVELRCDPISGHTALYWYRQSLGQGLEFLIYFQGNSAPDKSGLPSDRFSAERTGGSVSTLTIQRTQQEDSAVYLCASSRIRGRTGFGYEQYFGPGTRLTVT.

V is TRBV11-2 and J is TRBJ1-2; TRBD1 is a possible D gene (6 bases). Germline assignment: CDR1 SGHAT and CDR2 FQNNGV. The CDR3 runs 16 residues. The V gene lost 5 bases and the J gene lost 1 base, with 17 bases spanning the gap. CDR3 amino acids: CASSLSRRTDNYGYTF. In DNA form, the CDR3 reads TGTGCCAGCAGCCTCTCGCGTCGGACAGATAACTATGGCTACACCTTC. Together with reference TRBV11-2 and TRBJ1-2, the CDR3 gives the full variable domain: EAGVAQSPRYKIIEKRQSVAFWCNPISGHATLYWYQQILGQGPKLLIQFQNNGVVDDSQLPKDRFSAERLKGVDSTLKIQPAKLEDSAVYLCASSLSRRTDNYGYTFGSGTRLTVV.

In its sample, this clone was seen once. The V call is TRBV2, the J call TRBJ1-2; no reliable D call. The CDR3 consists of 13 residues. V lost 5 bases to trimming and J lost 5 bases, with 12 bases between them. The germline gives CDR1 SNHLY, CDR2 FYNNEI. The CDR3 coding sequence is TGTGCCAGCAGTAGGGAGGGAAGTTATGGCTACACCTTC. The encoded protein is CASSREGSYGYTF.

This clone was recorded once. The chain carries TRBV27 and TRBJ2-7, with a possible D match to TRBD2 (5 bases). V dropped 5 bases and J dropped 3 bases, with 14 bases sitting between them. CDR1 and CDR2 (germline): MNHEY, SMNVEV (reference sequence). The CDR3 loop spans 14 amino acids. The CDR3 loop is CASSLLDLYYEQYF. The CDR3 coding sequence is TGTGCCAGCAGTCTGTTGGACTTATACTACGAGCAGTACTTC.

This chain uses TRBV13 with TRBJ2-7; D perhaps matches TRBD2 (6 bases). Trimming took off 2 bases at V and 5 bases at J, with 13 bases between the two ends. The germline gives CDR1 PRHDT, CDR2 FYEKMQ (reference sequence). This CDR3 spans 14 amino acids. The CDR3 spells CASSLQEGADEQYF. The DNA for the CDR3 is TGTGCCAGCAGCTTACAGGAGGGAGCGGACGAGCAGTACTTC.

V usage is TRBV18 and J usage is TRBJ2-2; TRBD2 agrees at 7 bases. The CDR3 totals 13 residues. Unmatched junction bases numbered 1, after V lost 4 bases and J lost 5 bases. CDR1 is KGHSH, CDR2 LQKENI, per germline. The CDR3 here is CASSLRGTGELFF. DNA of the CDR3: TGTGCCAGCTCACTGCGGGGGACCGGGGAGCTGTTTTTT.

The chain carries TRBV5-1 and TRBJ2-1, with 14 bases that match TRBD2. The CDR3 covers 13 residues. V dropped 9 bases and J dropped 6; count of bases not matched to a gene: 2. The germline V gene has CDR1 SGHRS and CDR2 YFSETQ. The DNA of the CDR3 is TGCGCCACGACTAGCGGGAGGGGCAATGAGCAGTTCTTC. Translated: CATTSGRGNEQFF.

J is TRBJ2-3 and V is TRBV5-4; D uncertain. The CDR3 extends over 12 amino acids. Germline CDR1 is SGHNT and CDR2 is YYREEE (reference sequence). V lost 2 bases and J 5 bases, leaving 6 bases between the germline ends. As DNA, the CDR3 is TGTGCCAGCAGCTTTGAGGTAGATACGCAGTATTTT. Its translation: CASSFEVDTQYF.

The chain has TRBV7-9 and TRBJ2-1; TRBD2 agrees at 8 bases. Germline V gene data show CDR1 as SEHNR and CDR2 as FQNEAQ (reference sequence). Trimming removed 1 base from V and 7 bases from J; junction bases left unmatched: 6. The CDR3 has 15 residues. CDR3 in amino acids: CASSLESGGVNEQFF. The CDR3 DNA sequence: TGTGCCAGCAGCTTAGAGTCGGGAGGGGTGAATGAGCAGTTCTTC.

This clone turned up a few times. This specimen includes other DNA sequences encoding the same CDR3. The gene calls are TRBV6-4 and TRBJ1-2; a possible D gene is TRBD1 (5 bases). The V end lost 5 bases, the J end lost 3 bases, and 13 bases lay between the germline ends. The length of the CDR3 is 14 residues. CDR1 is MRHNA and CDR2 is SNTAGT in the germline V gene. The CDR3 reads CASSPDRSYYGYTF. The CDR3 DNA sequence: TGTGCCAGCAGTCCCGACAGATCGTACTATGGCTACACCTTC.

This chain joins TRBV19 and TRBJ1-2, with 8 bases matching TRBD1. The CDR3 runs to 15 residues. Germline-derived CDR1 and CDR2 are LNHDA and SQIVND (reference sequence). The V gene end was trimmed by 7 bases and the J gene end by 4 bases; junction bases not matched to a gene: 11. The DNA for the CDR3 is TGTGCCAGTATCGGGGCCCGACAGGGGACCTATGGCTACACCTTC. Amino acid sequence: CASIGARQGTYGYTF. The whole variable domain, filled in from reference TRBV19 and TRBJ1-2, reads DGGITQSPKYLFRKEGQNVTLSCEQNLNHDAMYWYRQDPGQGLRLIYYSQIVNDFQKGDIAEGYSVSREKKESFPLTVTSAQKNPTAFYLCASIGARQGTYGYTFGSGTRLTVV.

This chain connects TRBV7-9 to TRBJ1-3; maybe TRBD1 (5 bases). This CDR3 has 14 residues. Trimming left V 3 bases short and J 0 bases short, with 6 bases between. From germline, CDR1 is SEHNR and CDR2 FQNEAQ (reference sequence). This CDR3 reads CASSFGHSGNTIYF. CDR3 bases: TGTGCCAGCAGCTTCGGACACTCTGGAAACACCATATATTTT.

DNA of the CDR3: TGCAGCGGGACTAGCAGCGACGAGCAGTACTTC. Translation gives CSGTSSDEQYF. This rearrangement joins TRBV29-1 to TRBJ2-5; 8 bases agree with TRBD2. The tail of the sequence fits TRBJ2-7 better, so the J call may be wrong. Germline V lookup: CDR1 SQVTM, CDR2 ANQGSEA. The CDR3 is made up of 11 amino acids.

The V and J genes are TRBV7-9 and TRBJ2-1; TRBD2 agrees at 12 bases. The CDR3 consists of 16 residues. V gave up 5 bases and J gave up 4 bases; unmatched junction bases: 6. The germline CDR1 and CDR2 sequences are SEHNR and FQNEAQ (reference sequence). The CDR3 bases are TGTGCCAGCAGCCTCCTAGCGGGAGGGGGGTACAATGAGCAGTTCTTC. It codes for CASSLLAGGGYNEQFF.

The chain is built from TRBV27 and TRBJ2-1; weak D call: TRBD2 (5 bases). Trimming cost V 4 bases and J 2 bases, with 9 bases left between them. CDR3 size: 14 residues. Per the germline V gene, CDR1 is MNHEY and CDR2 is SMNVEV (reference sequence). CDR3 sequence reads: CASSWGDTYNEQFF. CDR3 DNA sequence: TGTGCCAGCAGTTGGGGAGATACCTACAATGAGCAGTTCTTC.

The chain is built from TRBV6-5 and TRBJ1-1, with 7 positions matching TRBD1. V lost 0 bases and J lost 12; bases outside the gene matches: 7. The CDR3 contains 13 residues. CDR1 and CDR2 from the germline V gene are MNHEY and SVGAGI. The CDR3 region has the DNA TGTGCCAGCAGTTACTCCCGGACAGGAATGTCTTTCTTT. Protein product: CASSYSRTGMSFF.

V gene TRBV27 combines with J gene TRBJ1-4; 8 bases are shared with TRBD1. The V segment lost 8 bases and the J segment 8 bases; nucleotides outside the gene matches: 16. Germline lookup yields CDR1 MNHEY and CDR2 SMNVEV (reference sequence). This CDR3 has 16 residues. CDR3 coding DNA: TGTGCCAGCCGCCGGGACAGGTTTTCTGTTGCGGAAAAACTGTTTTTT. It translates to CASRRDRFSVAEKLFF.

V and J are TRBV28 and TRBJ1-5; no clear D gene. CDR1 is MDHEN, CDR2 SYDVKM, per germline. The CDR3 runs to 17 residues. The V end lost 6 bases, the J end lost 0 bases, and 18 bases lay between the germline ends. The CDR3 DNA reads as TGTGCCAGCAGCATACCCAAGCCAGGACTTAGCAATCAGCCCCAGCATTTT. Translation: CASSIPKPGLSNQPQHF.

The J gene is TRBJ2-7, the V gene TRBV6-5, with TRBD1 matching 10 bases. With 4 bases clipped from V and 4 bases from J, the junction kept 7 bases outside the gene matches. CDR1 MNHEY and CDR2 SVGAGI come from the germline V gene. CDR3 size: 15 residues. DNA for the CDR3: TGTGCCAGCAGTTCACCGGGACAGGGGCATTACGAGCAGTACTTC. This codes for CASSSPGQGHYEQYF.

J is TRBJ2-6 and V is TRBV28, with D possibly TRBD2 on 5 matching bases. The CDR3 sequence is 14 residues long. Trimming stripped 8 bases from V and 1 base from J, with 9 bases between. CDR1 MDHEN and CDR2 SYDVKM come from the germline V gene. The CDR3 region is CASGSSSGANVLTF. DNA for the CDR3: TGTGCCAGCGGGAGTTCGTCTGGGGCCAACGTCCTGACTTTC.

The chain carries TRBV19 and TRBJ1-3, with a weak D call TRBD1 (6 bases). The germline V gene has CDR1 LNHDA and CDR2 SQIVND (reference sequence). V lost 6 bases, J lost 3 bases, and 15 bases lay in between. CDR3 size: 15 residues. The CDR3 sequence: CASSSSTGGGNTIYF. CDR3 DNA sequence: TGTGCCAGTAGCTCTTCGACAGGTGGTGGAAACACCATATATTTT.

This clone was counted once. The gene calls are TRBV1 and TRBJ1-5. TRBV1 is a listed pseudogene. CDR3 length: 14 residues. The CDR3 loop is CTSSPRVPNQPQHF. DNA for the CDR3: TGCACCAGCAGCCCGAGAGTCCCCAATCAGCCCCAGCATTTT.

The CDR3 DNA reads as TGTGCCAGCAGCACCCTGACTAGCGGGGCCTACGAGCAGTACTTC. Residues: CASSTLTSGAYEQYF. The chain employs TRBV5-5 and TRBJ2-7; 11 positions agree with TRBD2. There are 15 residues in the CDR3. V was pared by 4 bases and J by 2 bases, with 5 bases of the junction left unmatched. Germline V gives CDR1 SGHKS, CDR2 YYEKEE (reference sequence).

This clone was observed once. This chain connects TRBV6-6 to TRBJ2-1, with a possible D match to TRBD2 (6 bases). This CDR3 has 16 residues. The ends were cut back, 4 bases at V and 7 bases at J, with 20 bases in the middle. Germline V gene sequence: CDR1 MNHNY, CDR2 SVGAGI (reference sequence). Written as DNA, the CDR3 is TGTGCCAGCAGTTCCCCCGCCGGCGGCGGGGCTAATGAGCAGTTCTTC. Encoded protein: CASSSPAGGGANEQFF.